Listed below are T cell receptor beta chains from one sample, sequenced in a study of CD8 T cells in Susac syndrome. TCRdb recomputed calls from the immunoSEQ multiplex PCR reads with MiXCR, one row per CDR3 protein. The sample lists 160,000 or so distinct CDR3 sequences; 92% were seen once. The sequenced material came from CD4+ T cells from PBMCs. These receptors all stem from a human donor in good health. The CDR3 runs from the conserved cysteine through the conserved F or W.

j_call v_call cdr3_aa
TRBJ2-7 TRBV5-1 CASSPGDHSTYEQYF
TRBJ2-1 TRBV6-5 CASSSPRGNEQFF
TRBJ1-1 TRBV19 CASSMKGDTEAFF
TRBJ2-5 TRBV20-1 CSASNSVGNSETQYF
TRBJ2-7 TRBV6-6 CATDMDRGRVEQYF
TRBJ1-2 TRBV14 CASSRTGGGYGYTF
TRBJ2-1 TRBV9 CASSPRSGGPSSYNEQFF
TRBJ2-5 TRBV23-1 CASTKYPSREQETQYF
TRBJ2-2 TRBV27 CASNPARENTGELFF
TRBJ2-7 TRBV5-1 CASSPGWQSYEQYF
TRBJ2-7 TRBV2 CASSGQGFNEQYF
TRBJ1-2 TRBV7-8 CASFPEANLNYGYTF
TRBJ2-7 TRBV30 CAWSVGTQGHEQYF
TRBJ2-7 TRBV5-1 CASSLGWDSYEQYF
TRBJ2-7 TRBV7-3 CASFLPRTPPYEQYF
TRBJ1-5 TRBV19 CASSITGRGPQHF
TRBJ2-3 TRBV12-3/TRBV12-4 CASSRGHSTDTQYF
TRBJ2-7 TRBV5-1 CASSSSEGHRIYEQYF
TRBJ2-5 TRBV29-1 CSVEEDQGEETQYF
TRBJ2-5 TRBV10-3 CAISGYQETQYF
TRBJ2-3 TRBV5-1 CASSFGLAGETDTQYF
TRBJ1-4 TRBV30 CAWSMAPGEKLFF
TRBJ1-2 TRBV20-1 CSAREAPGGRYGYTF
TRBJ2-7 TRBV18 CASSPPSQSNAYEQYF
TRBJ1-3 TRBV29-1 CSVAEQLSGNTIYF
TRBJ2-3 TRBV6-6 CASSADRGISDTQYF
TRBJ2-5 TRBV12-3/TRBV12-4 CASRPAPRGTQYF
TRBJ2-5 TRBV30 CAWSSGGETQYF
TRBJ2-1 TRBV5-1 CASSLSVPYNEQFF
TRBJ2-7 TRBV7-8 CASSASGLAGSYEQYF
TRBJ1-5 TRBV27 CASSPYQRQPQHF
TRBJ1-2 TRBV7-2 CASSPRRGDYGYTF
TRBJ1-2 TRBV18 CASSPKGDGYGYTF
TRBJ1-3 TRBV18 CASSPNRAGEHTIYF
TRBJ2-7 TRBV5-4 CASSLASGPLREQYF
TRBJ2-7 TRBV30 CAWSGGEAYEQYF
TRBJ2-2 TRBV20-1 CSASEGADTGELFF
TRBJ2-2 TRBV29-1 CSVTYGGEPFF
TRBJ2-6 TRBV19 CASMRGQGISGANVLTF
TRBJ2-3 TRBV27 CASSLWGAIISSTDTQYF
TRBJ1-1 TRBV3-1 CASSQTQDTNTEAFF
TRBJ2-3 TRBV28 CASSQPGLSMDTQYF
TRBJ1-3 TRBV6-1 CASSNRNWNTIYF
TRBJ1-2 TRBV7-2 CASSLGGEYGYTF
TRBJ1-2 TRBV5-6 CASSLDDRPVRGYTF
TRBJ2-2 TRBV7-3 CASSLRGLAGVRNTGELFF
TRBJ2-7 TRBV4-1 CASSREPRESHEQYF
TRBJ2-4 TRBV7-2 CASSFRTGVKNIQYF